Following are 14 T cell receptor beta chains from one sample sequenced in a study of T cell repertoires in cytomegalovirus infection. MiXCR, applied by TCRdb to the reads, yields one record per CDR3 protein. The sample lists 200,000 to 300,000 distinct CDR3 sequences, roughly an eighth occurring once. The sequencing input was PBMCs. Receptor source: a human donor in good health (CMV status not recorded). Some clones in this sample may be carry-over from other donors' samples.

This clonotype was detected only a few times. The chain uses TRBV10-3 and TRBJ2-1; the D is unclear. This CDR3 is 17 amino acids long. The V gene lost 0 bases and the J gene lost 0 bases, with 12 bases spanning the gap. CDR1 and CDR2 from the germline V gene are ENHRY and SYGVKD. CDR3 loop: CAISESPDPSSYNEQFF. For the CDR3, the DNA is TGTGCCATCAGTGAGTCGCCAGACCCTAGCTCCTACAATGAGCAGTTCTTC.

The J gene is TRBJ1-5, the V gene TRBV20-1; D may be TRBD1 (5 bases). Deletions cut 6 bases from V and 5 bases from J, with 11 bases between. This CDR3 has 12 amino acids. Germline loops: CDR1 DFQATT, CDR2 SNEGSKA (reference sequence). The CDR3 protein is CSAGGVDQPQHF. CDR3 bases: TGCAGTGCCGGGGGGGTGGATCAGCCCCAGCATTTT.

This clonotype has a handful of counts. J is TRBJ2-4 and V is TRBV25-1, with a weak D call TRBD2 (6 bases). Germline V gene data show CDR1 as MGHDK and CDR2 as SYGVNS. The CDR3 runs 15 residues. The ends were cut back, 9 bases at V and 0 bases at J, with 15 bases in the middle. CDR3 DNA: TGTGCCAGTGAGGAGGGTGGATTAGCCAAAAACATTCAGTACTTC. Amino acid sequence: CASEEGGLAKNIQYF.

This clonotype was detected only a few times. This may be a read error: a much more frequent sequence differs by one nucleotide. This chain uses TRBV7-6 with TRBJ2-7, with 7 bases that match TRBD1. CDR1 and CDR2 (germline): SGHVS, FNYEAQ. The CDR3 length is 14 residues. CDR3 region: CVSSLGQRPYEQYF. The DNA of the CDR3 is TGTGTCAGCAGCCTGGGACAGCGACCCTACGAGCAGTACTTC. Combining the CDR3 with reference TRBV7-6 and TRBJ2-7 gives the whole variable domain GAGVSQSPRYKVTKRGQDVALRCDPISGHVSLYWYRQALGQGPEFLTYFNYEAQQDKSGLPNDRFSAERPEGSISTLTIQRTEQRDSAMYRCVSSLGQRPYEQYFGPGTRLTVT.

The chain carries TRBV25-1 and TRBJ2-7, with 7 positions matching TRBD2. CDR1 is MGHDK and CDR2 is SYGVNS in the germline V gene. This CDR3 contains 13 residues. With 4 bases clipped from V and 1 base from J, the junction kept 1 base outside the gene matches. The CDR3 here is CASSGLASYEQYF. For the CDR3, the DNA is TGTGCCAGCAGTGGACTAGCTTCCTACGAGCAGTACTTC.

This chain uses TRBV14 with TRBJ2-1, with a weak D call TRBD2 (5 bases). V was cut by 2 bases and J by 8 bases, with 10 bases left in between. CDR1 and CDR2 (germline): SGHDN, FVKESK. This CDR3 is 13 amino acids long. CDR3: CASSQRDRDEQFF. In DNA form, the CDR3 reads TGTGCCAGCAGCCAACGGGATAGGGATGAGCAGTTCTTC.

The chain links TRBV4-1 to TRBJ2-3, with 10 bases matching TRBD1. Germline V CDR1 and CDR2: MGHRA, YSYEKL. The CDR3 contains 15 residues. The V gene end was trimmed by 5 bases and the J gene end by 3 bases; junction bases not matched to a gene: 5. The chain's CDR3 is CASSYRQGATDTQYF. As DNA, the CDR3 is TGCGCCAGCAGCTACAGACAGGGGGCTACAGATACGCAGTATTTT.

The CDR3 reads CASSNLQGRSEAFF. The CDR3 nucleotides read TGTGCCAGCAGTAACCTCCAGGGGCGATCTGAAGCTTTCTTT. This chain connects TRBV6-8 to TRBJ1-1; D is possibly TRBD1 (6 bases). CDR1 and CDR2 (germline): MNHGY, SAAAGT. Trimming cost V 5 bases and J 6 bases, with 16 bases left between them. This CDR3 has 14 residues.

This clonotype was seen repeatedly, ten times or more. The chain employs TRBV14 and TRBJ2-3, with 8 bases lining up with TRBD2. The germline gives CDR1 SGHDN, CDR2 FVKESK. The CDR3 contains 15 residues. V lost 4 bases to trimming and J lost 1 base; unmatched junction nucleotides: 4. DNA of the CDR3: TGTGCCAGCAGCCCTCTTAGCGGGGGCACAGATACGCAGTATTTT. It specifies CASSPLSGGTDTQYF.

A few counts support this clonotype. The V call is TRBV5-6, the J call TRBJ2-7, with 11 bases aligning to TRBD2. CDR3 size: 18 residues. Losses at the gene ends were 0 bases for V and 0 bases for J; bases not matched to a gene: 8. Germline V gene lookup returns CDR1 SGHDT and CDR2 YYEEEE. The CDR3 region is CASSLALNSGGDSYEQYF. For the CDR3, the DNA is TGTGCCAGCAGCTTGGCTTTGAATAGCGGGGGGGACTCCTACGAGCAGTACTTC.

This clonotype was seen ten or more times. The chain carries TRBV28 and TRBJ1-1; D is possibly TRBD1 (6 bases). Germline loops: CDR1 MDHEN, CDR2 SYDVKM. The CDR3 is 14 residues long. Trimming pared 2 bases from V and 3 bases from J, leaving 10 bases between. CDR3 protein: CASSLRGAHTEAFF. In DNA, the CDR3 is TGTGCCAGCAGTTTACGGGGGGCGCACACTGAAGCTTTCTTT.

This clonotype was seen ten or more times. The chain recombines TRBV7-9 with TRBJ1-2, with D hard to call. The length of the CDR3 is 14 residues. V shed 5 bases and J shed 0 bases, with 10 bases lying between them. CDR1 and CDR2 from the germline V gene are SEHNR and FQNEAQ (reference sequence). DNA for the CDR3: TGTGCCAGCAGCCCCTCGGGAACTAACTATGGCTACACCTTC. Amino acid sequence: CASSPSGTNYGYTF.

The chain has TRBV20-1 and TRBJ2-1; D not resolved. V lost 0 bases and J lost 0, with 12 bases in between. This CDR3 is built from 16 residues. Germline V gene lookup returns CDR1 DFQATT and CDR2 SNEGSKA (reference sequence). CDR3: CSARDPTPRSYNEQFF. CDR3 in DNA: TGCAGTGCTAGAGACCCCACGCCCCGCTCCTACAATGAGCAGTTCTTC.

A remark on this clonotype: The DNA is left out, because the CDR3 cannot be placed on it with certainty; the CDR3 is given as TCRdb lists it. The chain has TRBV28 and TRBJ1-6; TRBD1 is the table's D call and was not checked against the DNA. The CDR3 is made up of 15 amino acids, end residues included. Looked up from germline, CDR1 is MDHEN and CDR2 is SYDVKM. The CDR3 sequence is CASSFFGQGASPLHF.